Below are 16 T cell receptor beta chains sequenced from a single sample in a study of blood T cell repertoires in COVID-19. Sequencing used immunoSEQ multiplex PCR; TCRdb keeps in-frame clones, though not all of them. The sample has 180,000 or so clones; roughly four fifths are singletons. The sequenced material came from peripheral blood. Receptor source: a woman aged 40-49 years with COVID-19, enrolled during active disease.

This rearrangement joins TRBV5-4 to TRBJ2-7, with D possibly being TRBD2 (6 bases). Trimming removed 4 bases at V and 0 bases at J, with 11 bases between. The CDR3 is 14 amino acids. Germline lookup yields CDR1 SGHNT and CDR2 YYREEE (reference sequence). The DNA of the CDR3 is TGTGCCAGCAGCCCCGGGACTTTCTCCTACGAGCAGTACTTC. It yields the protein CASSPGTFSYEQYF.

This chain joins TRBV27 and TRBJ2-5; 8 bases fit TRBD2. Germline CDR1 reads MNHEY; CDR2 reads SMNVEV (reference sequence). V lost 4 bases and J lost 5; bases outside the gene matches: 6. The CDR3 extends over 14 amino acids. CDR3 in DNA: TGTGCCAGCAGTTCACTAGCGGTTCCGGAGACCCAGTACTTC. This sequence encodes CASSSLAVPETQYF.

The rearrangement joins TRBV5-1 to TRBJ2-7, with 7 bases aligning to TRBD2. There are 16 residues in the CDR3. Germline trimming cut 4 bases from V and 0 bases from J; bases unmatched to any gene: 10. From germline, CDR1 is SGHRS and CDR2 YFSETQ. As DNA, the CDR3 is TGCGCCAGCAGCCTCCTGGGAGCGGGGAGCTCCTACGAGCAGTACTTC. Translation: CASSLLGAGSSYEQYF.

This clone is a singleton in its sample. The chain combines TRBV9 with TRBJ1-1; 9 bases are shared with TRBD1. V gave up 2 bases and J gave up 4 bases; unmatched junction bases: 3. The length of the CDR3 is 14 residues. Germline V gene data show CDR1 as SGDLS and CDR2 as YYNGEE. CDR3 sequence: CASSVTTGGTEAFF. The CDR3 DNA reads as TGTGCCAGCAGCGTCACGACAGGGGGCACTGAAGCTTTCTTT.

The CDR3 here is CASSSGRTLPGEQYF. The CDR3 coding sequence is TGCGCCAGCAGTAGCGGGCGCACCCTTCCTGGCGAGCAGTACTTC. The chain has TRBV5-1 and TRBJ2-7, with 7 bases matching TRBD2. This CDR3 is built from 15 residues. Trimming took 5 bases from V and 6 from J; bases not matched to a gene: 14. Per germline, CDR1 SGHRS and CDR2 YFSETQ.

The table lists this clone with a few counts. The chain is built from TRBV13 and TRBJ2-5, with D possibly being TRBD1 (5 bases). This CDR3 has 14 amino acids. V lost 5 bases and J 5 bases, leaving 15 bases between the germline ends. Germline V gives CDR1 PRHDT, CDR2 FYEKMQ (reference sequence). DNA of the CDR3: TGTGCCAGCAGCAAGAGACAGCAAAAGGAGACCCAGTACTTC. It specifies CASSKRQQKETQYF.

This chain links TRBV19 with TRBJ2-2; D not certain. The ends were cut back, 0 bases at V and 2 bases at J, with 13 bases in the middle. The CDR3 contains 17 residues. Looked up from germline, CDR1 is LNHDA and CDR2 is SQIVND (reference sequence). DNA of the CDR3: TGTGCCAGTAGTATAGATCGAAACAGAGCTAACACCGGGGAGCTGTTTTTT. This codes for CASSIDRNRANTGELFF.

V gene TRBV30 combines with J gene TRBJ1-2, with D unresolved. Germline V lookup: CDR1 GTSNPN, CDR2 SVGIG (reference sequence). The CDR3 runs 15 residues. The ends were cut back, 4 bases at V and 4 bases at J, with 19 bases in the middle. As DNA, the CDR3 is TGTGCCTGGAATCCTAGAGGTACCGGCCGCTATGGCTACACCTTC. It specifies CAWNPRGTGRYGYTF.

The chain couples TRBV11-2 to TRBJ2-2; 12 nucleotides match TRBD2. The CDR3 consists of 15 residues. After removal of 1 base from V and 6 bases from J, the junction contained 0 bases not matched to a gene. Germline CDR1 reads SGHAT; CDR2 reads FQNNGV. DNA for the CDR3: TGTGCCAGCAGCTTAGGACTAGCGGGGGCCGGGGAGCTGTTTTTT. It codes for CASSLGLAGAGELFF.

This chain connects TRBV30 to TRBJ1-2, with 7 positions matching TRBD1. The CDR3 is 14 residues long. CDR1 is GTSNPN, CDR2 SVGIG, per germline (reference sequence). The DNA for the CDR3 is TGTAGCGGACAGGCCGATCAAAACAACTATGGCTACACCTTC. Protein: CSGQADQNNYGYTF.

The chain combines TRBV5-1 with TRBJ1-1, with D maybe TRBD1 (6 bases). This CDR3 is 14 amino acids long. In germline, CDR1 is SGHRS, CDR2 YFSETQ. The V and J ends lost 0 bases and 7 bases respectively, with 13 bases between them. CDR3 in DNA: TGCGCCAGCAGCTTGGTCGGGGGGCGAGATGAAGCTTTCTTT. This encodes CASSLVGGRDEAFF.

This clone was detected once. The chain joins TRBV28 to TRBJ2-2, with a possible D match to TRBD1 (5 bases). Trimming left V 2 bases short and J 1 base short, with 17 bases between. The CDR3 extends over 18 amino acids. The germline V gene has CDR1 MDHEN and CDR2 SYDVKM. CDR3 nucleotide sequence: TGTGCCAGCAGTTTACCCTCGACAGCACCTATGAACACCGGGGAGCTGTTTTTT. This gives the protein CASSLPSTAPMNTGELFF.

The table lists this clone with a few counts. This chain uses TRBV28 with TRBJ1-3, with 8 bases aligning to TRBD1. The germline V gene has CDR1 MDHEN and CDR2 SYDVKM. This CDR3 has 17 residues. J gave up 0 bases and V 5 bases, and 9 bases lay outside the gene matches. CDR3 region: CASSGGDRPISGNTIYF. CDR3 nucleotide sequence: TGTGCCAGCAGTGGGGGGGACAGGCCCATCTCTGGAAACACCATATATTTT. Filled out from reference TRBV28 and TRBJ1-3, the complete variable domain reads DVKVTQSSRYLVKRTGEKVFLECVQDMDHENMFWYRQDPGLGLRLIYFSYDVKMKEKGDIPEGYSVSREKKERFSLILESASTNQTSMYLCASSGGDRPISGNTIYFGEGSWLTVV.

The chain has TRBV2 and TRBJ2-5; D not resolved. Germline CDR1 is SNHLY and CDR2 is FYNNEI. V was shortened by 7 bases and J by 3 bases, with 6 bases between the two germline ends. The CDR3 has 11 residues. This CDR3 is CASNAKETQYF. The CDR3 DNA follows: TGTGCCAGCAATGCTAAAGAGACCCAGTACTTC. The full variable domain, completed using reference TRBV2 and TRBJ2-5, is EPEVTQTPSHQVTQMGQEVILRCVPISNHLYFYWYRQILGQKVEFLVSFYNNEISEKSEIFDDQFSVERPDGSNFTLKIRSTKLEDSAMYFCASNAKETQYFGPGTRLLVL.

The CDR3 coding sequence is TGTGCCAGCAGTGAACCCCCTAATCAGCCCCAGCATTTT. Encoded protein: CASSEPPNQPQHF. V usage is TRBV2 and J usage is TRBJ1-5; D unresolved. V gave up 2 bases and J gave up 4 bases, with 6 bases separating them. CDR3 length: 13 amino acids. Germline-derived CDR1 and CDR2 are SNHLY and FYNNEI. Full variable domain (rest looked up from reference TRBV2 and TRBJ1-5): EPEVTQTPSHQVTQMGQEVILRCVPISNHLYFYWYRQILGQKVEFLVSFYNNEISEKSEIFDDQFSVERPDGSNFTLKIRSTKLEDSAMYFCASSEPPNQPQHFGDGTRLSIL.

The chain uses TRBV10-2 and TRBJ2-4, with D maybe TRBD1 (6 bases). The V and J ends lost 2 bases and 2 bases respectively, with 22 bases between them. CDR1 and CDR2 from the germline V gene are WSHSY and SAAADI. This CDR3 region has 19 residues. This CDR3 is CASSEPRGHGVRPKNIQYF. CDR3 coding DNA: TGCGCCAGCAGTGAGCCGAGGGGACACGGAGTAAGACCCAAAAACATTCAGTACTTC.